This TCR beta chain was sequenced for a study of T cells in Graves' hyperthyroidism and ophthalmopathy. This clonotype was seen many times. V lost 3 bases and J lost 0, with 9 bases in between. Germline values: CDR1 SGHTA, CDR2 FQGNSA. CDR3 size: 15 residues. Using RNA transcripts as the source, TCR beta CDR3 regions were amplified. During a first-round RT-PCR of the TCR CDR3, the HTBI primer set was used. TCRdb fed the multiplex PCR reads into MiXCR, producing one record per CDR3 protein. Among hundreds of thousands of distinct CDR3 sequences listed, roughly a third were seen once. V and J are TRBV7-2 and TRBJ1-3, with D uncertain. The specimen was blood. The TCR originated in a woman aged 40 to 50 with Graves' hyperthyroidism. The CDR3 sequence: CASSFYLLSGNTIYF. The CDR3 DNA sequence: TGTGCCAGCAGCTTCTATCTCCTCTCTGGAAACACCATATATTTT.